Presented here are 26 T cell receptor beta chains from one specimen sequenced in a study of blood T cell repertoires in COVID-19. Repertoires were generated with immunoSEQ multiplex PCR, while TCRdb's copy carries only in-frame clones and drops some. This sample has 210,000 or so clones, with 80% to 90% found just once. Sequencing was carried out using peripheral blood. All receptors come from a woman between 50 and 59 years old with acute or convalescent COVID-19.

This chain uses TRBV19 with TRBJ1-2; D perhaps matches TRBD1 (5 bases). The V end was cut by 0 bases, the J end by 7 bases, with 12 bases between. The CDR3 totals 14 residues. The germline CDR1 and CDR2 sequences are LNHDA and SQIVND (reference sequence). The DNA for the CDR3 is TGTGCCAGTAGTATAGAGGGAGGGAGGGGTGGCTACACCTTC. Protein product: CASSIEGGRGGYTF.

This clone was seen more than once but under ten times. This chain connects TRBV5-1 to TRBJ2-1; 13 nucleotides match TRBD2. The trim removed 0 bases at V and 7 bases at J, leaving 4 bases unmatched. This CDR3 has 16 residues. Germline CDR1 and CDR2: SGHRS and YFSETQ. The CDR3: CASSLGTSGGVNEQFF. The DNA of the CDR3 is TGCGCCAGCAGCTTGGGGACTAGCGGGGGAGTAAATGAGCAGTTCTTC.

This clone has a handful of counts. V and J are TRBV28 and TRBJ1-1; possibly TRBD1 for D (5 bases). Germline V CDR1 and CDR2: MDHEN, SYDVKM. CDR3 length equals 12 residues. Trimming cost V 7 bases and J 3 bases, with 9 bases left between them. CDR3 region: CASTPGYTEAFF. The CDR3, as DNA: TGTGCCAGCACTCCAGGGTACACTGAAGCTTTCTTT.

The CDR3 loop is CASSVYGTGSNQPQHF. Here the CDR3 DNA reads TGTGCCAGTAGTGTGTACGGGACAGGTAGCAATCAGCCCCAGCATTTT. The chain employs TRBV19 and TRBJ1-5; 8 bases match TRBD1. The J segment lost 0 bases and the V segment lost 5 bases, leaving 6 bases of the junction unmatched. The CDR3 is made up of 16 amino acids. The germline CDR1 and CDR2 sequences are LNHDA and SQIVND (reference sequence).

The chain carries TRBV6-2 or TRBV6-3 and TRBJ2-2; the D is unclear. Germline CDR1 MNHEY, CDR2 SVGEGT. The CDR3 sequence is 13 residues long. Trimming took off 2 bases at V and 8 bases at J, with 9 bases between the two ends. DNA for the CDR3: TGTGCCAGCAGTTACGCTAGTAAGGGGGAGCTGTTTTTT. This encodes CASSYASKGELFF.

The DNA for the CDR3 is TGTGCCAGCAGTGAACAGGGAGGGGGAGGCTACACCTTC. Translating gives CASSEQGGGGYTF. This chain uses TRBV2 with TRBJ1-2; a weak D match, TRBD1 (6 bases). CDR3 length: 13 amino acids. V dropped 2 bases and J dropped 8 bases, with 12 bases sitting between them. The germline gives CDR1 SNHLY, CDR2 FYNNEI.

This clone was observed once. The CDR3 DNA follows: TGTGCCACCAGTGATCCCCACAGGGCCGGCTATGGCTACACCTTC. It translates to CATSDPHRAGYGYTF. V and J are TRBV24-1 and TRBJ1-2; tentative D call: TRBD1 (6 bases). V dropped 3 bases and J dropped 4 bases, with 14 bases sitting between them. The CDR3 runs to 15 residues. Germline CDR1 reads KGHDR; CDR2 reads SFDVKD.

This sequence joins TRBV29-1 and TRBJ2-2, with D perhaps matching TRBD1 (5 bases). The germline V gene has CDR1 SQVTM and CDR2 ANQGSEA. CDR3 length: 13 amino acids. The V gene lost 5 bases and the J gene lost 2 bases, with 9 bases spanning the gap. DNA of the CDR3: TGCAGCGTTAGGGGCACAAACACCGGGGAGCTGTTTTTT. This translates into CSVRGTNTGELFF.

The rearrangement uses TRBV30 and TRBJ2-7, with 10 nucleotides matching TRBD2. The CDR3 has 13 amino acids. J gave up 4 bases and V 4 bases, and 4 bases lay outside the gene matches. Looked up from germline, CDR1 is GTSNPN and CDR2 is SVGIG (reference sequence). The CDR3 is CAWNPSGGYEQYF. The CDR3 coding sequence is TGTGCCTGGAATCCTAGCGGGGGATACGAGCAGTACTTC.

CDR3: CASSLRGGLSGANVLTF. CDR3 in DNA: TGTGCCAGCAGCTTAAGGGGTGGCCTCTCTGGGGCCAACGTCCTGACTTTC. The chain recombines TRBV7-6 with TRBJ2-6; perhaps TRBD1 as D (5 bases). Germline CDR1 and CDR2: SGHVS and FNYEAQ. The CDR3 has 17 amino acids. The ends were cut back, 2 bases at V and 0 bases at J, with 11 bases in the middle.

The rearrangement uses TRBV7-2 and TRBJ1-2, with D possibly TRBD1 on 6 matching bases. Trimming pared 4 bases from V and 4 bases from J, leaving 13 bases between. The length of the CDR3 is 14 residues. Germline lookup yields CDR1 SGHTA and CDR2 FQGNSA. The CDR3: CASSWTQGAYGYTF. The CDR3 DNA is TGTGCCAGCAGCTGGACACAGGGTGCCTATGGCTACACCTTC.

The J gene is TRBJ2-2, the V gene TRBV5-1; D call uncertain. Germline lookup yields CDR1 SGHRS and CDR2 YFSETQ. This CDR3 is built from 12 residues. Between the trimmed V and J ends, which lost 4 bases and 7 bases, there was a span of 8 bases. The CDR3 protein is CASSLRNGELFF. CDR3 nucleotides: TGCGCCAGCAGCCTCAGGAACGGGGAGCTGTTTTTT.

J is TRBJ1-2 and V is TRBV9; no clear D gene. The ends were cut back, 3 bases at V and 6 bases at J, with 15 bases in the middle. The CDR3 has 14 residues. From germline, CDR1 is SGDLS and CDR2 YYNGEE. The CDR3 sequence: CASSGGYFGNGYTF. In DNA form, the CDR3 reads TGTGCCAGCAGCGGAGGGTATTTTGGGAATGGCTACACCTTC.

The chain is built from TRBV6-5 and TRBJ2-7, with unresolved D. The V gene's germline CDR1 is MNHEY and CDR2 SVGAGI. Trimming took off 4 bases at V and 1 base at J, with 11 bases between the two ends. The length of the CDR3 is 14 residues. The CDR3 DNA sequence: TGTGCCAGCAGTTTATCAGTGAATTCCTACGAGCAGTACTTC. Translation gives CASSLSVNSYEQYF.

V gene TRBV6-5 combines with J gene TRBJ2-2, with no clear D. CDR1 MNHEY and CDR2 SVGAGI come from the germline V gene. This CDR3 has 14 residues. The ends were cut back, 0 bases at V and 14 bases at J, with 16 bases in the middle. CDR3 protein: CASSYSGLEAFLFF. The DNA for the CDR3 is TGTGCCAGCAGTTACTCTGGTCTAGAGGCCTTTCTGTTTTTT.

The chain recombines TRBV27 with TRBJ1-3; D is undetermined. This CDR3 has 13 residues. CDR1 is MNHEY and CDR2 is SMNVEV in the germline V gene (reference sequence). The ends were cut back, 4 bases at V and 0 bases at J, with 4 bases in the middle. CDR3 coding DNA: TGTGCCAGCAGTTCACACTCTGGAAACACCATATATTTT. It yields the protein CASSSHSGNTIYF.

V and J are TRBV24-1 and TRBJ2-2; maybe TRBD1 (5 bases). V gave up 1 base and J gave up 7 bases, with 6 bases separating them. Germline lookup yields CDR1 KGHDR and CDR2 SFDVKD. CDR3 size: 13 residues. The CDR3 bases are TGTGCCACCAGTGATTTTCAGGGCGGGGAGCTGTTTTTT. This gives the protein CATSDFQGGELFF.

The CDR3 region has the DNA TGTGCCAGCTCAAATGATCTGGAGGGTTACTCTGGAAACACCATATATTTT. Amino acid sequence: CASSNDLEGYSGNTIYF. The chain employs TRBV18 and TRBJ1-3; D is unresolved. The CDR3 totals 17 residues. The V end lost 5 bases, the J end lost 0 bases, and 17 bases lay between the germline ends. The germline gives CDR1 KGHSH, CDR2 LQKENI.

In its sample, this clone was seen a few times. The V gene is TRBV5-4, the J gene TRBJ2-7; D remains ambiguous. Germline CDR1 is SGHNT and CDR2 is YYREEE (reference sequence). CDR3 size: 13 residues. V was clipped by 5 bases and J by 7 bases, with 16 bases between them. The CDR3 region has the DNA TGTGCCAGCAGTCCCGGATCGGGTCGGGAGCAGTACTTC. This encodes CASSPGSGREQYF.

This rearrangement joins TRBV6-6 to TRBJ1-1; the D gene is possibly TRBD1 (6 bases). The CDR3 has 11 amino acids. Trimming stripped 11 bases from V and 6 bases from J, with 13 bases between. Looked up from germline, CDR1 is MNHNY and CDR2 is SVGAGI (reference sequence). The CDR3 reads CAAGEGAEAFF. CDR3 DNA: TGTGCCGCTGGAGAGGGGGCTGAAGCTTTCTTT.

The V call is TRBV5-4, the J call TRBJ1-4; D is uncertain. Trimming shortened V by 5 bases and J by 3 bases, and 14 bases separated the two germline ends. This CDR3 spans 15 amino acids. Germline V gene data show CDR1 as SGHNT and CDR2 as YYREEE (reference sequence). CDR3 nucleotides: TGTGCCAGCAGGGCGGACGGACTCGCTAATGAAAAACTGTTTTTT. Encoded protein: CASRADGLANEKLFF.

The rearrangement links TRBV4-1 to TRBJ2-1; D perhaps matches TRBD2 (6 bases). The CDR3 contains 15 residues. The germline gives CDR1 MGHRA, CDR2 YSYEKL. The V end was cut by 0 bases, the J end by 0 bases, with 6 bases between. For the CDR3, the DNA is TGCGCCAGCAGCCAAGACGGGAGCTCCTACAATGAGCAGTTCTTC. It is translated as CASSQDGSSYNEQFF.

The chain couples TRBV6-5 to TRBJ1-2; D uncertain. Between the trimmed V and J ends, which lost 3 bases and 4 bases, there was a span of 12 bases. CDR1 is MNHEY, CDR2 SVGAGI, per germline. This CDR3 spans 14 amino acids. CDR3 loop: CASSYQGLAYGYTF. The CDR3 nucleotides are TGTGCCAGCAGTTATCAAGGACTGGCCTATGGCTACACCTTC.

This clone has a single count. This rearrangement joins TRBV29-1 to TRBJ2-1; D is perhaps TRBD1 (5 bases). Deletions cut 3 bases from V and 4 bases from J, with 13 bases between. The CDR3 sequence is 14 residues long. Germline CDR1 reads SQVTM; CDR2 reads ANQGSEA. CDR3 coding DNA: TGCAGCGTTGATGGGGCAGAGGTATACAATGAGCAGTTCTTC. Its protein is CSVDGAEVYNEQFF.

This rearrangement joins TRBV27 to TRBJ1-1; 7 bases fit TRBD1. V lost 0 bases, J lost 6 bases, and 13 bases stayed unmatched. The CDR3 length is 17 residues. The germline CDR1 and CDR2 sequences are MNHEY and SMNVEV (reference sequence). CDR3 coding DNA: TGTGCCAGCAGTTTATCCCCGGGACAGTCTTTTCCGGCTGAAGCTTTCTTT. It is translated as CASSLSPGQSFPAEAFF.

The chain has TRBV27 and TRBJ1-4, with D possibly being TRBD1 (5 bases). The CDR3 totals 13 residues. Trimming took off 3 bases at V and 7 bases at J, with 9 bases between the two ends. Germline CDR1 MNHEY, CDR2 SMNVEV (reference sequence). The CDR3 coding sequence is TGTGCCAGCAGTTTTGACAGAGGTGAAAAACTGTTTTTT. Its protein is CASSFDRGEKLFF. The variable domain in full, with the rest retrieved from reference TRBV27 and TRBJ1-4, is EAQVTQNPRYLITVTGKKLTVTCSQNMNHEYMSWYRQDPGLGLRQIYYSMNVEVTDKGDVPEGYKVSRKEKRNFPLILESPSPNQTSLYFCASSFDRGEKLFFGSGTQLSVL.